Reported below is one TCR beta chain. The record originates from a study of shared clonotypes between healthy human individuals. V lost 6 bases to trimming and J lost 2 bases, with 11 bases between them. CDR1 and CDR2 (germline): LNHNV, YYDKDF (reference sequence). This CDR3 is built from 14 residues. Here immunoSEQ multiplex PCR was the method, and the copy in TCRdb shows in-frame clones only, minus some. The sample yields some 980,000 clones, over 60% seen once. This chain uses TRBV15 with TRBJ1-5; no clear D gene. The clonotype originates from a man aged 18 to 35 in good health. The material sequenced was memory CD4+ T cells sorted from blood. Subset of the sample: CD45RA-negative fraction. This chain's CDR3 is CATSATRGNQPQHF. CDR3 nucleotides: TGTGCCACCAGTGCCACCCGAGGCAATCAGCCCCAGCATTTT. Combining the CDR3 with reference TRBV15 and TRBJ1-5 gives the whole variable domain DAMVIQNPRYQVTQFGKPVTLSCSQTLNHNVMYWYQQKSSQAPKLLFHYYDKDFNNEADTPDNFQSRRPNTSFCFLDIRSPGLGDTAMYLCATSATRGNQPQHFGDGTRLSIL.